This TCR beta chain appears in the sequencing data of a study of T cells in Graves' hyperthyroidism and ophthalmopathy. Study conclusions and caveats: Also found in blood were most expanded thyroid clonotypes above 0.001. A model built on 13 V-J features separated ophthalmopathy from stable hyperthyroidism.

The V and J ends lost 6 bases and 4 bases respectively, with 16 bases between them. CDR3 size: 14 residues. Germline lookup yields CDR1 DFQATT and CDR2 SNEGSKA (reference sequence). A word on this clonotype: Its cognate antigen is unknown.

RNA transcripts yielded amplified TCR beta CDR3 regions. HTBI primers were used for first-round RT-PCR of the TCR CDR3. Each CDR3 protein is one row after TCRdb ran MiXCR on the multiplex PCR reads. The sample shows 700,000 or so distinct CDR3 sequences, around 17% of them seen only once. This chain uses TRBV20-1 with TRBJ1-5; D possibly corresponds to TRBD1 (5 bases). The TCR originated in a man younger than 35 with Graves' hyperthyroidism. The sequencing sample was made of blood. The CDR3 loop is CSAAGRGRNQPQHF. In nucleotides, the CDR3 is TGCAGTGCAGCAGGGCGAGGGAGAAATCAGCCCCAGCATTTT.